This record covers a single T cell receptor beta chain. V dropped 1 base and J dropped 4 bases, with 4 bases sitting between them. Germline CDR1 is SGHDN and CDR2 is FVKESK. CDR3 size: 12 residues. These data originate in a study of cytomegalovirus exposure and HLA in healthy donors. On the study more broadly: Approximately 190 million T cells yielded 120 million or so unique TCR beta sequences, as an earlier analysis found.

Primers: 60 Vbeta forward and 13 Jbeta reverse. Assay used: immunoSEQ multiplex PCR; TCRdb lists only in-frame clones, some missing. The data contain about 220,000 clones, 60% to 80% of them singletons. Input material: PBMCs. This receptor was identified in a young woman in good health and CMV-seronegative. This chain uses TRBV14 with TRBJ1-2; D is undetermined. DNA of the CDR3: TGTGCCAGCAGCCAAGCCAGCTATGGCTACACCTTC. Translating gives CASSQASYGYTF.